These T cell receptor beta chains were read from a single sample in a study of blood T cell repertoires in COVID-19. Sequenced by immunoSEQ multiplex PCR; TCRdb stores in-frame clones only, minus some. The sample lists 400,000 to 450,000 clones, approximately 89% occurring once. Material for sequencing was peripheral blood. These receptors were collected from a woman aged 50 to 60 with COVID-19, enrolled during active disease. The CDR3 runs from the conserved cysteine through the conserved F or W. A D gene is named only where the DNA matches it firmly. Part of the rows lack a size; the others show once, few, many or a class for expanded clones.

d_call j_call v_call clone_size cdr3_nt cdr3_aa
. TRBJ1-1 TRBV3-1/TRBV3-2 . TGTGCCAGCAGCCAAGAGGCCAGGCCGAACACTGAAGCTTTCTTT CASSQEARPNTEAFF
. TRBJ2-7 TRBV19 . TGTGCCAGTAGTATCTCCTCCGGCTACGAGCAGTACTTC CASSISSGYEQYF
. TRBJ2-3 TRBV5-8 . TGTGCCAGCAGCTTGAATCCAGGGAGGGATACGCAGTATTTT CASSLNPGRDTQYF
. TRBJ1-3 TRBV30 . TGTGCCTGGAGTGTACGGTCCGTCTCTGGAAACACCATATATTTT CAWSVRSVSGNTIYF
TRBD2 TRBJ2-7 TRBV5-6 . TGTGCCAGCAGCTTACCGACTAGCGGGGGGGAGAACGAGCAGTACTTC CASSLPTSGGENEQYF
. TRBJ1-2 TRBV7-9 . TGTGCCAGCAGCTTAGGAGCGGAGATTAACTATGGCTACACCTTC CASSLGAEINYGYTF
TRBD2 TRBJ2-7 TRBV7-9 . TGTGCCGGATCACCGGGACTAGCTTCCTACGAGCAGTACTTC CAGSPGLASYEQYF
TRBD2 TRBJ2-5 TRBV5-4 . TGTGCCAGCAGCTTTCTCAGCGGGGGTTCAGGGGAGACCCAGTACTTC CASSFLSGGSGETQYF
. TRBJ1-3 TRBV29-1 few TGCAGCGTTCAGGGGTTCTCTGGAAACACCATATATTTT CSVQGFSGNTIYF
. TRBJ2-1 TRBV10-1 . TGCGCCAGCAGTGAGTCGGCTAGCCCCTCCTACAATGAGCAGTTCTTC CASSESASPSYNEQFF
TRBD2 TRBJ2-3 TRBV3-1/TRBV3-2 . TGTGCCAGCAGCCAAGGGGGGGGGACTAGCACAGATACGCAGTATTTT CASSQGGGTSTDTQYF
TRBD1 TRBJ2-2 TRBV23-1 . TGCGCCAGCAGTCTCCGGGACAGAGACACCGGGGAGCTGTTTTTT CASSLRDRDTGELFF
. TRBJ2-5 TRBV7-9 . TGTGCCAGCAGCCCTAGACCGCAGACCCAGTACTTC CASSPRPQTQYF
. TRBJ2-2 TRBV27 . TGTGCCAGCAGTTTCCAGACAGGGAACACCGGGGAGCTGTTTTTT CASSFQTGNTGELFF
. TRBJ2-7 TRBV28 . TGTGCCAGCAGTTTACGGGACGAGCAGTACTTC CASSLRDEQYF
. TRBJ2-7 TRBV27 . TGTGCCAGCAGTTTATCCAAGACAGGTACCTACGAGCAGTACTTC CASSLSKTGTYEQYF
. TRBJ1-5 TRBV4-1 . TGCGCCAGCAGCCAGACACATTATAGCAATCAGCCCCAGCATTTT CASSQTHYSNQPQHF
TRBD2 TRBJ2-2 TRBV4-1 . TGCGCCAGCAGCTTGTTCCCGGGACTAGCCACGAACACCGGGGAGCTGTTTTTT CASSLFPGLATNTGELFF
. TRBJ2-3 TRBV5-1 . TGCGCCAGCAGCCCCCCCGGGACAGATACGCAGTATTTT CASSPPGTDTQYF
. TRBJ2-5 TRBV28 . TGTGCCAGCAGTCCGGGATCACCGGGAGAGACCCAGTACTTC CASSPGSPGETQYF
. TRBJ1-1 TRBV18 . TGTGCCAGCTCACCACAGGGGGAGGGCACTGAAGCTTTCTTT CASSPQGEGTEAFF
. TRBJ1-5 TRBV19 . TGTGCCAGTAGTATTGGGCGTAATCAGCCCCAGCATTTT CASSIGRNQPQHF
. TRBJ2-7 TRBV3-1/TRBV3-2 . TGTGCCAGCAGCCAAGATGACGGACTCCTGACCTCCTACGAGCAGTACTTC CASSQDDGLLTSYEQYF
. TRBJ1-5 TRBV18 few TGTGCCAGCTCACCTTTGGGACAAGGGTATCAGCCCCAGCATTTT CASSPLGQGYQPQHF
TRBD1 TRBJ1-5 TRBV19 . TGTGCCAGTACCTCGGACAGGGGGCATGGTCAGCCCCAGCATTTT CASTSDRGHGQPQHF
. TRBJ1-1 TRBV6-5 . TGTGCCAGCAGGAGAACCATGAACACTGAAGCTTTCTTT CASRRTMNTEAFF